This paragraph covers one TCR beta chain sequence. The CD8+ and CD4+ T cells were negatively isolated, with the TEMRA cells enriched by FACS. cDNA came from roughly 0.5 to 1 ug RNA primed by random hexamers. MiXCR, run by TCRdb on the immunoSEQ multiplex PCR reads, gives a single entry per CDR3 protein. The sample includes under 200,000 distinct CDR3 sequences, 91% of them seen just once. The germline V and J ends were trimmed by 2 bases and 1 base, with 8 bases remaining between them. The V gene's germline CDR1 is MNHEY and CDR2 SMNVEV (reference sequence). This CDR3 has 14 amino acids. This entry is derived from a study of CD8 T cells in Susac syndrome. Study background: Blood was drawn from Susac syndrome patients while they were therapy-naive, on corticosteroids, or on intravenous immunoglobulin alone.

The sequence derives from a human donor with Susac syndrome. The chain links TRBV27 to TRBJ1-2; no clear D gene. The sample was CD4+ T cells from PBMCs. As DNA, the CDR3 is TGTGCCAGCAGTTTAAACGGACTTAACTATGGCTACACCTTC. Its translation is CASSLNGLNYGYTF.